This TCR beta chain was documented in a study of blood T cell repertoires in COVID-19. Assay: immunoSEQ multiplex PCR; the TCRdb copy retains only in-frame clones and omits some. The sample contains about 160,000 clones, about 85% of which appear only once. Sequenced: peripheral blood. The TCR comes from a man aged 40-55 years with acute or convalescent COVID-19.

CDR3 DNA sequence: TGTGCCAGCAGTGAAGATCCAGCGGGGGCCACAGATACGCAGTATTTT. Residues: CASSEDPAGATDTQYF. The gene calls are TRBV6-1 and TRBJ2-3; 8 nucleotides align to TRBD2. This CDR3 contains 16 residues. J lost 2 bases, V lost 1 base, and 5 bases had no gene match. The germline CDR1 and CDR2 sequences are MNHNS and SASEGT.